These T cell receptor beta chains were read from a single sample in a study of T cell changes during pregnancy in multiple sclerosis. TCRdb keeps only in-frame clones here, not all; method: immunoSEQ multiplex PCR. Among roughly 79,000 clones listed, about 93% were seen once. The sample here was CD4+ T cells from peripheral blood mononuclear cells, taken before pregnancy. These receptors were obtained from a female donor with multiple sclerosis, enrolled in a pregnancy study. CDR3s include the opening cysteine and the closing phenylalanine or tryptophan. The order of the fields is V gene, J gene, CDR3 protein.

>TRBV11-3|TRBJ2-5
CASSLRVREVQYF
>TRBV10-3|TRBJ1-2
CAISERQGLYGYTF
>TRBV11-3|TRBJ2-3
CASSPRLAGGSTDTQYF
>TRBV9|TRBJ1-6
CASGVSVDTPLHF
>TRBV7-2|TRBJ1-1
CASSGPNDRATFF
>TRBV18|TRBJ2-7
CASSHRQGWEQYF
>TRBV5-6|TRBJ2-7
CASSFFSDEQYF
>TRBV14|TRBJ1-1
CASSQSPRTEAFF
>TRBV18|TRBJ1-1
CASSPGTGGTEAFF
>TRBV19|TRBJ1-5
CASNRVSNQPQHF
>TRBV4-1|TRBJ1-1
CASSQVGQKNTEAFF
>TRBV5-4|TRBJ2-2
CASSFRFGELFF
>TRBV28|TRBJ2-3
CASSLSPGGPTDTQYF
>TRBV14|TRBJ1-5
CASRRTGTISNQPQHF
>TRBV7-6|TRBJ1-1
CASSLERDRDAFF
>TRBV6-1|TRBJ2-7
CASRGLTGGPYEQYF
>TRBV11-2|TRBJ1-5
CASSLVVGQPQHF
>TRBV27|TRBJ2-3
CASRGWASRSPDTQYF
>TRBV7-9|TRBJ1-4
CASSYFDRGVEKLFF
>TRBV29-1|TRBJ2-6
CSVVSGSGANVLTF
>TRBV6-1|TRBJ1-6
CASKVRTGPGPPLHF
>TRBV7-2|TRBJ1-1
CASSLQGWANTEAFF
>TRBV12-2|TRBJ1-1
CASRHQYRVNTEAFF
>TRBV5-1|TRBJ1-6
CASSPRGLYNSPLHF
>TRBV14|TRBJ2-7
CASSQYRGEPYEQYF
>TRBV11-1|TRBJ1-4
CASSLTGGGEKLFF
>TRBV18|TRBJ2-3
CASSPQAAGSRTDTQYF
>TRBV19|TRBJ2-7
CASSIEAGLAYEQYF
>TRBV7-2|TRBJ2-7
CASSLVGGPFREQYF
>TRBV28|TRBJ2-4
CASSDSDRVDIQYF
>TRBV7-6|TRBJ2-7
CASSFLAGEGEQYF
>TRBV19|TRBJ2-2
CASSTPGTGPRNTGELFF
>TRBV6-1|TRBJ2-7
CASSATSGSYEQYF
>TRBV5-1|TRBJ2-3
CASSSGLAGGTASTDTQYF
>TRBV5-1|TRBJ2-5
CASSLGGLDGETQYF
>TRBV7-3|TRBJ2-2
CASSSKGGRANTGELFF
>TRBV5-1|TRBJ2-2
CASSTGLSNTGELFF
>TRBV9|TRBJ1-2
CASSVEVNQGPQGGYTF
>TRBV6-6|TRBJ1-1
CASSYPPGQGNTEAFF
>TRBV30|TRBJ1-4
CAWSRLRGGEKLFF
>TRBV27|TRBJ2-6
CASSFEGRSGANVLTF
>TRBV30|TRBJ1-2
CAWSEALGLRKLGYTF
>TRBV7-2|TRBJ1-1
CASRGRQGGTEAFF
>TRBV27|TRBJ1-1
CASSLGRGNTEAFF
>TRBV7-9|TRBJ2-6
CASSLLGAPSGANVLTF
>TRBV5-1|TRBJ1-1
CASSFPGPGTEAFF
>TRBV7-6|TRBJ2-1
CASSPTILSSRLYNEQFF
>TRBV7-9|TRBJ2-3
CASSFASGMGDTQYF
>TRBV6-1|TRBJ1-1
CASSAQGDTEAFF
>TRBV29-1|TRBJ1-1
CSVVQVLARTEAFF
>TRBV30|TRBJ2-6
CAGGSPGRGANVLTF
>TRBV27|TRBJ2-5
CASHREGTGKKETQYF
>TRBV10-2|TRBJ1-2
CASATDRSYGYTF
>TRBV14|TRBJ1-1
CASSQSTRTEAFF
>TRBV11-3|TRBJ2-5
CASSAGLAAGGEETQYF
>TRBV7-2|TRBJ2-1
CASSWTSGGLLNEQFF
>TRBV30|TRBJ2-1
CAWSVLSGGGGRNNEQFF
>TRBV28|TRBJ1-1
CASSLPVTEAFF